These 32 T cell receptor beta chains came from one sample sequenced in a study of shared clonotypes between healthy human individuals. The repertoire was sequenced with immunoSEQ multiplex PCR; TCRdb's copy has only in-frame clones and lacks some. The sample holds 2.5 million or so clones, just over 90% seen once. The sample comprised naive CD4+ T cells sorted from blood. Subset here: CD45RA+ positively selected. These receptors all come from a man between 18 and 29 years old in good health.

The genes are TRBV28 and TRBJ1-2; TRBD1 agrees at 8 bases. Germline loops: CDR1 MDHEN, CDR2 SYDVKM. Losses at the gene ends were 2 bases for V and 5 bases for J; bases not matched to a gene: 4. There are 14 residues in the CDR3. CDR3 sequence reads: CASSLTRQGYGYTF. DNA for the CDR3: TGTGCCAGCAGTTTAACCCGACAGGGGTATGGCTACACCTTC.

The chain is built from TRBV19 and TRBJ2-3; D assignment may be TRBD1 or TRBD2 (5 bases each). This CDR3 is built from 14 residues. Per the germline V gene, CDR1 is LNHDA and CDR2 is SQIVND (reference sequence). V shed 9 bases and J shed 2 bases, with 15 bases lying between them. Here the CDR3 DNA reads TGTGCCAGCTCTGAGGGGTGGATCACAGATACGCAGTATTTT. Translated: CASSEGWITDTQYF.

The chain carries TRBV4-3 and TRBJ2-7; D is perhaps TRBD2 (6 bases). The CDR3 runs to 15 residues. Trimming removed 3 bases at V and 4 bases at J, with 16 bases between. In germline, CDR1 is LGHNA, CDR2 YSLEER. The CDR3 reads CASSHGYREKYEQYF. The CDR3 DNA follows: TGCGCCAGCAGCCACGGTTATCGGGAGAAATACGAGCAGTACTTC.

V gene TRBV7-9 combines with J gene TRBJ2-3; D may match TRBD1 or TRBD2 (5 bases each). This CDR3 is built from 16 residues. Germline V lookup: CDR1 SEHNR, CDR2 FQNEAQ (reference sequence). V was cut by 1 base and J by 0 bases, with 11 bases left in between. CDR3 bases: TGTGCCAGCAGCTTAGTGGGGGAACCTAGCACAGATACGCAGTATTTT. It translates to CASSLVGEPSTDTQYF.

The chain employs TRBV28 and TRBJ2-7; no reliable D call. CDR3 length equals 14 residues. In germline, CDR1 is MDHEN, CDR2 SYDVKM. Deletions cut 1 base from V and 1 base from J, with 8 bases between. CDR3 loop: CASSLSFGSYEQYF. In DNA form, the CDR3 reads TGTGCCAGCAGTTTATCTTTCGGTTCCTACGAGCAGTACTTC.

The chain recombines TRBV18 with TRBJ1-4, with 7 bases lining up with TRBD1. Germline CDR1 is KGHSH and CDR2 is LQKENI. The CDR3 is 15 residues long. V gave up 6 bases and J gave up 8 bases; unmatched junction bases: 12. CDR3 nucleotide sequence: TGTGCCAGCTCTCCTCGGGGGACAGCCGGGGAAAAACTGTTTTTT. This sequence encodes CASSPRGTAGEKLFF.

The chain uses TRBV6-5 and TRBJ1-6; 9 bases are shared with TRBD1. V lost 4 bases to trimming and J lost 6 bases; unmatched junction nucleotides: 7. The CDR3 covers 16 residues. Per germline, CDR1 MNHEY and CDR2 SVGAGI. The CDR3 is CASSSGLGQGNSPLHF. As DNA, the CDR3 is TGTGCCAGCAGTTCCGGATTGGGACAGGGTAATTCACCCCTCCACTTT.

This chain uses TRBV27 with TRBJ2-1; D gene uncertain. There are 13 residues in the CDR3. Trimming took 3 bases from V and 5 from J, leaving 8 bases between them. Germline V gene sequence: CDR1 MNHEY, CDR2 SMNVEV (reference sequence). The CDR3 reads CASSFNSNNEQFF. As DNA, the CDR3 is TGTGCCAGCAGTTTTAACAGCAACAATGAGCAGTTCTTC.

As DNA, the CDR3 is TGTGCCAGCAGCACAACCGGGATAGGGGAAAAACTGTTTTTT. Translating it yields CASSTTGIGEKLFF. This chain uses TRBV7-2 with TRBJ1-4; D remains ambiguous. This CDR3 has 14 residues. Germline loops: CDR1 SGHTA, CDR2 FQGNSA. Deletions cut 5 bases from V and 8 bases from J, with 15 bases between.

This CDR3 is CASTILPRSSYNEQFF. As DNA, the CDR3 is TGTGCCAGCACCATTTTGCCCAGGAGCTCCTACAATGAGCAGTTCTTC. The genes are TRBV2 and TRBJ2-1; D not certain. The CDR3 loop spans 16 amino acids. With 7 bases removed from V and 0 bases from J, the gap between germline ends came to 16 bases. CDR1 SNHLY and CDR2 FYNNEI come from the germline V gene. Variable domain in full (rest from reference TRBV2 and TRBJ2-1): EPEVTQTPSHQVTQMGQEVILRCVPISNHLYFYWYRQILGQKVEFLVSFYNNEISEKSEIFDDQFSVERPDGSNFTLKIRSTKLEDSAMYFCASTILPRSSYNEQFFGPGTRLTVL.

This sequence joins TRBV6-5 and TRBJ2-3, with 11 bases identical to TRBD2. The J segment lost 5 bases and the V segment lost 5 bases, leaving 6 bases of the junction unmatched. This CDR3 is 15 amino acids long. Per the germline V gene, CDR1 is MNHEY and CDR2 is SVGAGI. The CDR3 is CASSGSGRGGDTQYF. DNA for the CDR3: TGTGCCAGCAGTGGTAGCGGGAGGGGAGGAGATACGCAGTATTTT.

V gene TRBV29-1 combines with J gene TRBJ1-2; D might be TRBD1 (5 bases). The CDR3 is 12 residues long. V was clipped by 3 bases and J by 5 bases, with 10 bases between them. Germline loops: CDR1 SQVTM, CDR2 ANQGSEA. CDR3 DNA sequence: TGCAGCGTTGACCAGGGATTATATGGCTACACCTTC. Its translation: CSVDQGLYGYTF.

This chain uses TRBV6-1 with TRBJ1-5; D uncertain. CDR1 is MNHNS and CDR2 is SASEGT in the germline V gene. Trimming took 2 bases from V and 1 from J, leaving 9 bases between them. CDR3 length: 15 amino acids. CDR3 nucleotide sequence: TGTGCCAGCAGTGAACGGGGTAGGAGCAATCAGCCCCAGCATTTT. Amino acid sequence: CASSERGRSNQPQHF.

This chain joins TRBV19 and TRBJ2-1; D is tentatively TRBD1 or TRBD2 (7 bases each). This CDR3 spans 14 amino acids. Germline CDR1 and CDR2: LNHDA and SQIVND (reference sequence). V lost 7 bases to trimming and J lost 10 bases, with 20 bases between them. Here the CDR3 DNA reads TGTGCCAGTAAAACAAGCGGGGCCAGGGGGGAGCAGTTCTTC. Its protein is CASKTSGARGEQFF.

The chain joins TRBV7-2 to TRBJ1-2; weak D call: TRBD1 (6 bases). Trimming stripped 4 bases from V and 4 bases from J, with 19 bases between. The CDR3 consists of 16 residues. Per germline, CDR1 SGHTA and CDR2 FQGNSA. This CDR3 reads CASSSVLIGGSYGYTF. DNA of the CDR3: TGTGCCAGCAGCTCTGTCCTGATTGGGGGCTCCTATGGCTACACCTTC.

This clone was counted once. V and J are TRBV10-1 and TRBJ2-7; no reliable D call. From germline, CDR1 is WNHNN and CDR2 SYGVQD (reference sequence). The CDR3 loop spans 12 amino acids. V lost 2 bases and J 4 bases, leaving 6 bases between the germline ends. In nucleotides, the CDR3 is TGCGCCAGCAGTGAGACACCTTACGAGCAGTACTTC. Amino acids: CASSETPYEQYF.

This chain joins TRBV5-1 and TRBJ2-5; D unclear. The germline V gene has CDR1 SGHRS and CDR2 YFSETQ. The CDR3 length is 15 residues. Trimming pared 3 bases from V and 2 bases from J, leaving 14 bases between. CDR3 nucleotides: TGCGCCAGCAGCTCCAACTCAGGTTATCAAGAGACCCAGTACTTC. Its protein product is CASSSNSGYQETQYF.

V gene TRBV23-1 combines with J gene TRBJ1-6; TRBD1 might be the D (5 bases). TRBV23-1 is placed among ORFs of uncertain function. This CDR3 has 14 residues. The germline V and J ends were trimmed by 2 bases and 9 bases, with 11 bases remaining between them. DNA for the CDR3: TGCGCCAGCAGTCAAAGGGGATTAGGTTCACCCCTCCACTTT. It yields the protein CASSQRGLGSPLHF.

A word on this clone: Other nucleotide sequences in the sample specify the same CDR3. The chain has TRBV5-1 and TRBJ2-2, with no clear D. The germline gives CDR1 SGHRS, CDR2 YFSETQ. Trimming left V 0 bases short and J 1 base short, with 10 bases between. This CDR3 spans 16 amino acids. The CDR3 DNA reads TGCGCCAGCAGCTTGGGGGCAGGCGGGAACACCGGGGAGCTGTTTTTT. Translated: CASSLGAGGNTGELFF. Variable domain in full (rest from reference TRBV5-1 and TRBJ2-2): KAGVTQTPRYLIKTRGQQVTLSCSPISGHRSVSWYQQTPGQGLQFLFEYFSETQRNKGNFPGRFSGRQFSNSRSEMNVSTLELGDSALYLCASSLGAGGNTGELFFGEGSRLTVL.

The CDR3 spells CASNRFGLGQPQHF. The CDR3 nucleotides read TGTGCCAGTAACCGCTTTGGGCTAGGGCAGCCCCAGCATTTT. The chain employs TRBV19 and TRBJ1-5; D unclear. The germline V gene encodes CDR1 LNHDA and CDR2 SQIVND (reference sequence). The CDR3 runs to 14 residues. With 7 bases removed from V and 7 bases from J, the gap between germline ends came to 17 bases. Full variable domain (rest looked up from reference TRBV19 and TRBJ1-5): DGGITQSPKYLFRKEGQNVTLSCEQNLNHDAMYWYRQDPGQGLRLIYYSQIVNDFQKGDIAEGYSVSREKKESFPLTVTSAQKNPTAFYLCASNRFGLGQPQHFGDGTRLSIL.

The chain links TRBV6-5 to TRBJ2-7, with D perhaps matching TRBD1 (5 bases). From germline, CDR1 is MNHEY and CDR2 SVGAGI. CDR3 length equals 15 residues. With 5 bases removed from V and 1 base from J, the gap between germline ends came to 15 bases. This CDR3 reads CASSTGPDGSYEQYF. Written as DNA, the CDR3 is TGTGCCAGCAGTACAGGTCCCGATGGGTCCTACGAGCAGTACTTC.

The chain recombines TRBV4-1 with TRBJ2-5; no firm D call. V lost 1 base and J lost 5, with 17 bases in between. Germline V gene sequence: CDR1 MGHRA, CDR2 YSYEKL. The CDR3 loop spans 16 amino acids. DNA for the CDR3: TGCGCCAGCAGCCAAGCCCCAACGGAATCCGGCGAGACCCAGTACTTC. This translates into CASSQAPTESGETQYF.

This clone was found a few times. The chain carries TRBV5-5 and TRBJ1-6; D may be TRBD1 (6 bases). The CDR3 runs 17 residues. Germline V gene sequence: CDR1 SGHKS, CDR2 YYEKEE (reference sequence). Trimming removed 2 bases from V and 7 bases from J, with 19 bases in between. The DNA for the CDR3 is TGTGCCAGCAGCTTTACACTATCAGGGGTAGGGAATTCACCCCTCCACTTT. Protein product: CASSFTLSGVGNSPLHF.

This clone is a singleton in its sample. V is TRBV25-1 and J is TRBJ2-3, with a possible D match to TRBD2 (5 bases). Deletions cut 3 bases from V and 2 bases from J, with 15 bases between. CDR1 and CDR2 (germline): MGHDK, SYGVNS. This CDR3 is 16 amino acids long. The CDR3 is CASSDPRAGDTDTQYF. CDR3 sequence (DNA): TGTGCCAGCAGTGACCCACGGGCCGGGGACACAGATACGCAGTATTTT.

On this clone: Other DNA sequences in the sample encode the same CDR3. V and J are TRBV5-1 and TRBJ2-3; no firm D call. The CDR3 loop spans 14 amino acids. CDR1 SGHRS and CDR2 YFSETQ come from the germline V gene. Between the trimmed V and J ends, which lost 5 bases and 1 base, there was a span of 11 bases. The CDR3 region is CASRMTGGTDTQYF. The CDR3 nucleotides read TGCGCCAGCAGGATGACCGGAGGCACAGATACGCAGTATTTT.

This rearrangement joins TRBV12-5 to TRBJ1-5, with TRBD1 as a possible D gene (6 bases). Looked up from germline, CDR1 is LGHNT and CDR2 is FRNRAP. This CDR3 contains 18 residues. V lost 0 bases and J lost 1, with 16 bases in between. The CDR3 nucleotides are TGTGCTAGTGGTTTGGTCCACTCTAATCAGGGGAGCAATCAGCCCCAGCATTTT. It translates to CASGLVHSNQGSNQPQHF.

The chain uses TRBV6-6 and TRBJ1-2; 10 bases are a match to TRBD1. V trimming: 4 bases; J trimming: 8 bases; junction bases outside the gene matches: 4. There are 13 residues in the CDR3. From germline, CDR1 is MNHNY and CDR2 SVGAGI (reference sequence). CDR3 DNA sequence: TGTGCCAGCAGTTCCCGGGACAGGGGCGGCTACACCTTC. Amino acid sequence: CASSSRDRGGYTF.

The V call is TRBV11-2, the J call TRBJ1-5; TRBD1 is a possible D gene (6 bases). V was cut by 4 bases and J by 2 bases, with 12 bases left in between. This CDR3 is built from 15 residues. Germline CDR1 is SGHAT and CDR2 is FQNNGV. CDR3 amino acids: CASSSTGIGNQPQHF. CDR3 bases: TGTGCCAGCAGCTCCACAGGGATTGGCAATCAGCCCCAGCATTTT.

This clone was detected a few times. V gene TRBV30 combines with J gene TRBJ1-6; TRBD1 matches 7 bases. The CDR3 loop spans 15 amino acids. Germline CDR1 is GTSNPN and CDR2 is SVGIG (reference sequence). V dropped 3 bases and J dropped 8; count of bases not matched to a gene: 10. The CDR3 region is CAWSELQGGDSPLHF. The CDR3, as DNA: TGTGCCTGGAGCGAACTTCAGGGGGGCGATTCACCCCTCCACTTT.

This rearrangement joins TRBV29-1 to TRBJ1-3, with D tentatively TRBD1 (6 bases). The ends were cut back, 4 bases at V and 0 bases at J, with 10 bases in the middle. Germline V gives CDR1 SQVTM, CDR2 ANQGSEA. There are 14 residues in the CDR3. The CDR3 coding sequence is TGCAGCGTTGTTACAGGGACCTCTGGAAACACCATATATTTT. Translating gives CSVVTGTSGNTIYF.

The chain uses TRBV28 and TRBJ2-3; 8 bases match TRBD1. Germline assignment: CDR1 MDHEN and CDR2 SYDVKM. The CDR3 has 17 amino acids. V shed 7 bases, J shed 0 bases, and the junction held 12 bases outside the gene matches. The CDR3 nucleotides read TGTGCCAGCAACCTACTAGCCGGACAGGGAAGCACAGATACGCAGTATTTT. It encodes CASNLLAGQGSTDTQYF.

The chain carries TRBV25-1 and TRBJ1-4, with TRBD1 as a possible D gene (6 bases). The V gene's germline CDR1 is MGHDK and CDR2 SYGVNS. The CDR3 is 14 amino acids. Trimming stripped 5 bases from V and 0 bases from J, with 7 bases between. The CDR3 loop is CASSRTATNEKLFF. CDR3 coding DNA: TGTGCCAGCAGTCGGACAGCAACTAATGAAAAACTGTTTTTT. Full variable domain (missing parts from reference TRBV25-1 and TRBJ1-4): EADIYQTPRYLVIGTGKKITLECSQTMGHDKMYWYQQDPGMELHLIHYSYGVNSTEKGDLSSESTVSRIRTEHFPLTLESARPSHTSQYLCASSRTATNEKLFFGSGTQLSVL.